One T cell receptor (beta chain) is described in this entry. This clone turned up a few times. Its cognate antigen has yet to be identified. No much larger clone exists at a distance of one base, and base qualities are not known. Via the germline V gene, CDR1 is MDHEN and CDR2 SYDVKM. V lost 2 bases and J lost 8 bases; the stretch between them is 12 bases long. Reading from cysteine to phenylalanine, the CDR3 counts 13 amino acids. CDR3 DNA only is kept here, 39 bases in frame from base 1. The patients had resection in Japan or China between about 2013 and 2018. Two lung cancer pathologists independently confirmed the histologic diagnosis of each case on H&E slides. Premalignant or tumor cells were enriched for nucleic acid extraction by macro-dissection performed after pathologic assessment. DNA was isolated from FFPE tissue using the AllPrep DNA/RNA FFPE Kit. This record comes from a study of immune evolution from preneoplasia to lung adenocarcinoma (dated by TCRdb to the early 2020s). As for the study more broadly: HLA loss of heterozygosity was seen in 7%, 15% and 33% of AIS, MIA and ADC lesions, and in no AAH lesions. The study profiled immune contexture across lung adenocarcinoma precursors and invasive adenocarcinoma using immune gene expression, TCR sequencing and multiplex immunofluorescence. Resected precursor lesions (AAH, AIS, MIA) and invasive adenocarcinomas were compared with paired morphologically normal lung tissue. The sample size was set by how many specimens were available, not by a prior power calculation. Whole exome sequencing and methylation data from the same cohort of nodules were integrated with the immune data. The overall cohort was made up of 53 patients with pulmonary nodules who had surgical resection. TCR sequencing data were obtained from around 56 patients. The study reported that roughly 110 samples were used for TCR sequencing. POLYSOLVER was used to infer Class I HLA alleles from exome data, while LOHHLA was used to detect allele-specific HLA loss. General findings and caveats noted by the study authors: T cell clonality was highest in KRAS-mutant nodules compared with EGFR-mutant or double wild-type lesions. The findings were based on association rather than direct causation, and larger cohorts with long-term follow-up and longitudinal biopsies were deemed needed. Top T cell clone frequencies were highest in normal lung and appeared to decrease progressively from AAH through AIS, MIA and invasive adenocarcinoma. Because every patient came from Japan and China, how well the results apply to Western populations was uncertain. Clonality was highest in normal lung, while later-stage lesions appeared to show lower clonality but higher T cell density and diversity.

The immunoSEQ hsTCRbeta Kit was used to sequence TCR beta CDR3 regions from DNA. The authors' pipeline ran thus. TCR sequencing data were analysed with the ImmunoSEQ Analyzer. T cell clonality was defined as 1 minus Pielou's evenness computed on productive rearrangements. The inverse Simpson index, applied to productive templates, was used to measure T cell diversity. T cell density was defined as TCR beta template counts normalized to usable DNA, with usable DNA estimated by amplification and sequencing of housekeeping genes. Two-sided Kruskal-Wallis tests were used to compare TCR metrics across histologic stages. TCRdb re-hosts the immuneACCESS table, in-frame sequences only. Its copies lack some clones; in the studies checked, an unresolved V gene accounts for under half of them, and the cause for the rest is not known. The DNA was the basis for D and trimming; V, J and clone size are from that table. The sample table contains several thousand clones; only one count was recorded for less than 80% of them. The ten biggest clones cover approximately 8% of the sample.

This TCR derives from a person aged 70 to 79 with lung adenocarcinoma. Sequencing used FFPE minimally invasive lung adenocarcinoma tissue. What the cell subset or site label conveys for this sample: micro-invasive lung adenocarcinoma (MIA). The rearrangement combines TRBV28 with TRBJ1-2; 6 matching bases give a weak D call of TRBD1. The nucleotides are TGTGCCAGCAGTTTAACAGGGTGGACGGGCTACACCTTC. This codes for CASSLTGWTGYTF.